This T cell receptor beta chain was observed in a study of cytomegalovirus exposure and HLA in healthy donors. Study-wide context: Early release data held some 79 million unique TCRs from HLA-typed donors. Study conclusions and caveats: A later analysis linked more than 15,000 TCR beta sequences to HLA alleles at 0.05 false discovery rate. According to the study, roughly 180 TCR beta chains were cytomegalovirus-associated.

The PCR used 60 Vbeta and 13 Jbeta primers. The method was immunoSEQ multiplex PCR; TCRdb's version includes in-frame clones alone and lacks a portion of them. The sample holds tens of thousands of clones, about four fifths seen once. With respect to this clone: The target antigen is unknown.

This clonotype was sampled from a man between 18 and 29 years old in good health and CMV-seronegative. Sequenced: PBMCs.

DNA for the CDR3: TGTGCCAGCAGCGCCCGGACTAGCGGGAGGGGTCCCGGGGAGCTGTTTTTT. Protein product: CASSARTSGRGPGELFF. V is TRBV5-4 and J is TRBJ2-2; 15 bases agree with TRBD2. The trim removed 4 bases at V and 6 bases at J, leaving 7 bases unmatched. This CDR3 is built from 17 residues. Per the germline V gene, CDR1 is SGHNT and CDR2 is YYREEE (reference sequence).